Listed below are T cell receptor beta chains from one sample, sequenced in a study of human T cells and chemical hapten exposure. TCRdb ran MiXCR on the RACE reads and lists one entry per CDR3 protein. The table has some 350,000 distinct CDR3 sequences, about 6% seen once. The sample was whole blood, taken in connection with sensitization to the hapten diphenylcyclopropenone (DPC). The source of these receptors is a woman between 18 and 29 years old with alopecia areata. Some clones in this sample may be carry-over from other donors' samples. Each CDR3 is given with its conserved first and last residue. The D gene is left open where the match is weak. The size entry is marked missing in some rows and otherwise reads once, few, many or a size class.

few	TRBJ2-2	TRBV5-1	NA	TGCGCCAGCAGCCTACAGGGACACACCGGGGAGCTGTTTTTT	CASSLQGHTGELFF
many	TRBJ1-1	TRBV7-6	NA	TGTGCCAGCAGCTTAGGAAGGGAAAACACTGAAGCTTTCTTT	CASSLGRENTEAFF
NA	TRBJ2-3	TRBV3-1	TRBD2	TGTGCCAGCAGCCAAGGGACTAGCGGGGATACGCAGTATTTT	CASSQGTSGDTQYF
few	TRBJ1-1	TRBV3-1	NA	TGTGCCAGCAGCCAAGATCGCATGGGTGTCACACTTCAAGCTTTCTTT	CASSQDRMGVTLQAFF
NA	TRBJ2-3	TRBV29-1	NA	TGCAGCGCCGACGTGGGGAACACAGATACGCAGTATTTT	CSADVGNTDTQYF
many	TRBJ1-6	TRBV7-9	NA	TGTGCCAGCAGCTCCGGGGACGGACATTCACCCCTCCACTTT	CASSSGDGHSPLHF
many	TRBJ1-5	TRBV28	TRBD1	TGTGCCAGCAGTTTACTCCTCCCGGGACAGGGTTGGAATCAGCCCCAGCATTTT	CASSLLLPGQGWNQPQHF
few	TRBJ2-1	TRBV11-3	NA	TGTGCCAGCAGCTACGAGGGCCACCCCTACAATGAGCAGTTCTTC	CASSYEGHPYNEQFF
few	TRBJ2-3	TRBV5-4	NA	TGTGCCAGCAGCCAGTGGAGGGGACCAGATACGCAGTATTTT	CASSQWRGPDTQYF
many	TRBJ2-6	TRBV6-2/TRBV6-3	TRBD1	TGTGCCAGCACCAAAGACAGGGGGAAGTCTGGGGCCAACGTCCTGACTTTC	CASTKDRGKSGANVLTF
NA	TRBJ2-6	TRBV2	NA	TGTGCCAGCAGGGTTTCTGGGGCCAACGTCCTGACTTTC	CASRVSGANVLTF
many	TRBJ1-1	TRBV6-5	NA	TGTGCCAGCAGTTACCCCATTGACAGCGGGCAAACTGAAGCTTTCTTT	CASSYPIDSGQTEAFF
NA	TRBJ2-1	TRBV5-5	NA	TGTGCCAGCAGCTTCTTTCCGGGGGCCTACAATGAGCAGTTCTTC	CASSFFPGAYNEQFF
NA	TRBJ2-3	TRBV28	NA	TGTGCCAGCAGTTTGTTGAGTGGACCCCACACAGATACGCAGTATTTT	CASSLLSGPHTDTQYF
NA	TRBJ1-1	TRBV20-1	NA	TGCAGTGCTCCTTATCCTGGGCGGGCTGAAGCTTTCTTT	CSAPYPGRAEAFF
few	TRBJ1-1	TRBV20-1	NA	TGCAGTGCCCCAAGGGACACTGGGGACACTGAAGCTTTCTTT	CSAPRDTGDTEAFF
few	TRBJ2-5	TRBV5-8	NA	TGTGCCAGCAGCACACCTCAAGAGACCCAGTACTTC	CASSTPQETQYF
few	TRBJ1-1	TRBV3-1	NA	TGTGCCAGCAGCCAAGAAGGTGCGCTAGGGCCGAACACTGAAGCTTTCTTT	CASSQEGALGPNTEAFF
many	TRBJ1-1	TRBV6-5	TRBD1	TGTGCCAGCAGTTACTCCAGGGGGCGTCACACTGAAGCTTTCTTT	CASSYSRGRHTEAFF
few	TRBJ2-1	TRBV7-3	TRBD1	TGTGCCAGCAGCGCGACAGGGGACAACTACAATGAGCAGTTCTTC	CASSATGDNYNEQFF
many	TRBJ1-6	TRBV7-2	NA	TGTGCCAGCAGCTTCCGGGGGCCGATTAATTCACCCCTCCACTTT	CASSFRGPINSPLHF
many	TRBJ2-3	TRBV6-2/TRBV6-3	NA	TGTGCCAGCAGTTACCCGAGTCAGCGGCGCACAGATACGCAGTATTTT	CASSYPSQRRTDTQYF
NA	TRBJ2-3	TRBV12-3/TRBV12-4	NA	TGTGCCACCATGCAGGGAGAGCCCACAGATACGCAGTATTTT	CATMQGEPTDTQYF
many	TRBJ1-4	TRBV7-2	NA	TGTGCCAGCAGCCAAATAAGTGAAAAACTGTTTTTT	CASSQISEKLFF
many	TRBJ2-3	TRBV27	NA	TGTGCCAGCGTCCCTAGGGGAACAGATACGCAGTATTTT	CASVPRGTDTQYF
few	TRBJ2-3	TRBV10-3	NA	TGTGCCATCAGTGGAGGGCGGGGAAGCACAGATACGCAGTATTTT	CAISGGRGSTDTQYF
NA	TRBJ2-5	TRBV4-3	NA	TGCGCCAGCAGCCGAATATTACAGGGCTTGGAGACCCAGTACTTC	CASSRILQGLETQYF
many	TRBJ1-4	TRBV28	NA	TGTGCCAGCAGTTCTCTGGCCCTTAATGAAAAACTGTTTTTT	CASSSLALNEKLFF
NA	TRBJ1-4	TRBV12-3/TRBV12-4	NA	TGTGCCAGCATGCCGGGATCCTATAATGAAAAACTGTTTTTT	CASMPGSYNEKLFF
many	TRBJ1-4	TRBV9	TRBD1	TGTGCCAGCAGCCGATCGATTCAGGGGGCGAATGAAAAACTGTTTTTT	CASSRSIQGANEKLFF
many	TRBJ1-5	TRBV12-3/TRBV12-4	TRBD1	TGTGCCAGCAGGGGACAGGGAAAGCCCCAGCATTTT	CASRGQGKPQHF